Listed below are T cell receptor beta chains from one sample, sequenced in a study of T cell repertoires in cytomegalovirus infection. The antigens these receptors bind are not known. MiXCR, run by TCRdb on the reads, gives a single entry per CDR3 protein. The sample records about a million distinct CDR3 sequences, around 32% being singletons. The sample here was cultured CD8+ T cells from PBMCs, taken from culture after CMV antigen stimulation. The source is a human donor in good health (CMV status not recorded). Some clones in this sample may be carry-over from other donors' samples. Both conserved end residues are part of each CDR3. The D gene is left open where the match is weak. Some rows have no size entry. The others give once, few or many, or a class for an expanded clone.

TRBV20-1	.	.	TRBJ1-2	TGCAGTGCTAGAGTTGTAGGCTATGGCTACACCTTC	CSARVVGYGYTF
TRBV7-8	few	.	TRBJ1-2	TGTGCCAGCAGCACTCGCGGCGGCAGCGGACTAAACTATGGCTACACCTTC	CASSTRGGSGLNYGYTF
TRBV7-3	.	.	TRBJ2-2	TGTGCCAGCAGCTTAAACAGGCAGGGAAACACCGGGGAGCTGTTTTTT	CASSLNRQGNTGELFF
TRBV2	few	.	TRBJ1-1	TGTGCCAGCAGTGATCAGGGTAACACTGAAGCTTTCTTT	CASSDQGNTEAFF
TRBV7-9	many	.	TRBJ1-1	TGTGCCAGCAGCCCCAGTCCGGGACGCGAAGCTTTCTTT	CASSPSPGREAFF
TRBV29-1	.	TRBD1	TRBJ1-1	TGCAGCGTTGTGGGGTTGCGTGGGACAGGGTATAGTGAAGCTTTCTTT	CSVVGLRGTGYSEAFF
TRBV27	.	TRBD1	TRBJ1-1	TGTGCCAGCAGTTTACCTGGACAGGGAGGAGATGCTTTCTTT	CASSLPGQGGDAFF
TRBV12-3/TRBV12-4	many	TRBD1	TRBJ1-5	TGTGCCAGCCGGGACAGGGGGCAACTTGGACAGCCCCAGCATTTT	CASRDRGQLGQPQHF
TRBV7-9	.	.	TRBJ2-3	TGTGCCAGCAGCCCCAGGGGGGGCAGGGGGACAGATACGCAGTATTTT	CASSPRGGRGTDTQYF
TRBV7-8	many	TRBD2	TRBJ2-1	TGTGCCAGCAGCATGTGGACTAGTAGTGAGAGTGAGCAGTTCTTC	CASSMWTSSESEQFF
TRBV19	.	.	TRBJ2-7	TGTGCCAGTAGTATAGATACAGGGTTGTACGAGCAGTACTTC	CASSIDTGLYEQYF
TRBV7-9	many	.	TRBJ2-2	TGTGCCAGCAGCTTAACCGGACAGAAATCCGGGGAGCTGTTTTTT	CASSLTGQKSGELFF
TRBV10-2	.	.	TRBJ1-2	TGCGCCAGCAGGGAAGAGAGTGGCTACACCTTC	CASREESGYTF
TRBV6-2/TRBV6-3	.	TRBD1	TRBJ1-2	TGTGCCAGCAGTTACGGGACCCGAGCAGGGGGCCGGAACTATGGCTACACCTTC	CASSYGTRAGGRNYGYTF
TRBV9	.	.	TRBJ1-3	TGTGCCAGCAGCGTAAAGAGGAACACCATATATTTT	CASSVKRNTIYF
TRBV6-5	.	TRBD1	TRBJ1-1	TGTGCCAGCATGCGGACAGGCCTGAACACTGAAGCTTTCTTT	CASMRTGLNTEAFF
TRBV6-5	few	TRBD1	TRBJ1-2	TGTGCCAGCAGTTACCTGAACAGGGGGCCGGACTATGGCTACACCTTC	CASSYLNRGPDYGYTF
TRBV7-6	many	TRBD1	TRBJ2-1	TGTGCCAGCAGCTCACGACAGGGGGGGTATGAGCAGTTCTTC	CASSSRQGGYEQFF
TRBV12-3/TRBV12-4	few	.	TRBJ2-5	TGTGCCAGCAGGGACCTGGGGGAGACCCAGTACTTC	CASRDLGETQYF
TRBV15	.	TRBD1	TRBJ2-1	TGTGCCACCAGCAGGGACAGGGATGGCTACAATGAGCAGTTCTTC	CATSRDRDGYNEQFF
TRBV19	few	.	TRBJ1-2	TGTGCCAGTAGTACCTATGAACGACAGACCTCCTATGGCTACACCTTC	CASSTYERQTSYGYTF
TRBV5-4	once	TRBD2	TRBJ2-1	TGTGCCAGCAGCTTGGCCTGGGGACTAGCGGGGGACTTTTTCTACAATGAGCAGTTCTTC	CASSLAWGLAGDFFYNEQFF
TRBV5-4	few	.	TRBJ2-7	TGTGCCAGCAGCTTTACCGGGTCCTACGAGCAGTACTTC	CASSFTGSYEQYF
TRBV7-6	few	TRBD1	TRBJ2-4	TGTGCCAGCAGCTCCGGGACAGGGGCAAAAAACATTCAGTACTTC	CASSSGTGAKNIQYF
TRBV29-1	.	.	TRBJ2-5	TGCAGCGTTGGAGGGTACCCAGCGGGTGCCCAGTACTTC	CSVGGYPAGAQYF
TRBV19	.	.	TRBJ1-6	TGTGCCAGTAGTACCCAAAGGTGGAGGGGTAGTATGGATTCACCCCTCCACTTT	CASSTQRWRGSMDSPLHF
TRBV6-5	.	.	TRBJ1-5	TGTGCCAGCAGTTACGGGGACGGGAATCAGCCCCAGCATTTT	CASSYGDGNQPQHF
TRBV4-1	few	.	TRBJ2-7	TGCGCCAGCAGCCAAGGAGAGGCTTCCTCCTACGAGCAGTACTTC	CASSQGEASSYEQYF